These 9 T cell receptor beta chains originate from one sample sequenced in a study of CXCR3-negative and CXCR3-positive naive CD8 T cells. Study-wide findings and caveats: When CXCR3-positive naive cells were set against CXCR3-negative naive cells, the former had more hydrophobic TRB CDR3s.

Their recognized antigens are unknown. 5' RACE that incorporated UMI labels was used to prepare the TRB cDNA libraries. TCRdb re-called the 5' RACE reads and shows each CDR3 protein once, DNA omitted. The listing contains some 50,000 distinct CDR3 sequences. The sequenced material came from naive CXCR3+ CD8+ T cells from blood. This sample's subset: CD45RO-CCR7+CD27+CD95- naive CD8+ T cells expressing CXCR3 (TNR3+). These receptors all stem from a human donor in good health. Some clones in this sample may be carry-over from other donors' samples.

The chain carries TRBV6-5 and TRBJ2-2. Germline V gene data show CDR1 as MNHEY and CDR2 as SVGAGI. The CDR3 is 14 amino acids. The CDR3 is CASSYSAYTGELFF.

This chain uses TRBV3-1 with TRBJ2-2; the D gene TCRdb calls, TRBD2, cannot be checked with no DNA. CDR3 length: 17 amino acids. Germline V lookup: CDR1 LGHDT, CDR2 YNNKEL (reference sequence). The CDR3 protein is CASSQLWDLTNTGELFF.

This sequence joins TRBV12-3 or TRBV12-4 and TRBJ1-1. The CDR3 loop spans 15 amino acids. CDR3 amino acids: CASSLATGRNAEAFF.

The V gene is TRBV12-3 or TRBV12-4, the J gene TRBJ2-7; absent DNA, TCRdb's TRBD1 call cannot be checked. The CDR3 sequence is 12 residues long. The CDR3 spells CASRSDNYEQYF.

The rearrangement uses TRBV27 and TRBJ2-5; the D call from TCRdb, TRBD1, cannot be confirmed without DNA. There are 15 residues in the CDR3. Germline V gene data show CDR1 as MNHEY and CDR2 as SMNVEV (reference sequence). The CDR3 loop is CASSVIYRAQETQYF.

The chain carries TRBV20-1 and TRBJ2-1. Germline CDR1 DFQATT, CDR2 SNEGSKA (reference sequence). The CDR3 length is 14 residues. This CDR3 reads CSARDLDLYNEQFF.

The chain joins TRBV4-2 to TRBJ1-5; TCRdb proposes TRBD1, but this gene call is untestable without DNA. From germline, CDR1 is LGHNA and CDR2 YNFKEQ. The length of the CDR3 is 14 residues. The CDR3: CASSQESGDQPQHF.

The chain is built from TRBV28 and TRBJ1-5; there is no DNA to check the TCRdb D call of TRBD1. Germline CDR1 and CDR2: MDHEN and SYDVKM. The CDR3 loop spans 16 amino acids. The CDR3 here is CASTPMGQGSNQPQHF.

The chain links TRBV10-3 to TRBJ2-3; TCRdb names TRBD2, which stays unverified in the absence of DNA. Looked up from germline, CDR1 is ENHRY and CDR2 is SYGVKD. CDR3 length equals 17 residues. Here the CDR3 reads CAISESGQRGSEDTQYF.